The next 11 T cell receptor beta chains were all read from a single sample in a study of sequential checkpoint blockade in melanoma. Profiling relied on immunoSEQ multiplex PCR, and the TCRdb table lists in-frame clones only, not all of them. This table holds 20,000 to 25,000 clones, around 30% found once. Treatment meaning: randomized to nivolumab then ipilimumab (arm A) or the reverse (arm B). The starting material was tumor tissue (inferred from file names), obtained from a patient given nivolumab and ipilimumab in sequence. These receptors were obtained from a human donor with melanoma.

This clone occurred a few times. V is TRBV28 and J is TRBJ1-3; no reliable D call. Germline V lookup: CDR1 MDHEN, CDR2 SYDVKM. The ends were cut back, 6 bases at V and 0 bases at J, with 12 bases in the middle. The CDR3 is made up of 15 amino acids. This CDR3 is CASSYPTGSGNTIYF. The CDR3 DNA sequence: TGTGCCAGCAGCTACCCAACGGGCTCTGGAAACACCATATATTTT.

CDR3 residues: CASSRGHGGQNIQYF. CDR3 coding DNA: TGTGCCAGCTCACGGGGGCACGGGGGACAAAACATTCAGTACTTC. The chain uses TRBV18 and TRBJ2-4; perhaps D is TRBD1 or TRBD2 (6 bases each). CDR3 length: 15 residues. CDR1 and CDR2 (germline): KGHSH, LQKENI. Trimming removed 4 bases at V and 5 bases at J, with 15 bases between.

This clone was seen only a few times. The chain has TRBV6-8 and TRBJ1-5; D unclear. This CDR3 region has 17 residues. Trimming took 2 bases from V and 0 from J, leaving 14 bases between them. Germline values: CDR1 MNHGY, CDR2 SAAAGT. The CDR3 protein is CASSYVPSLYSNQPQHF. The CDR3 nucleotides are TGTGCCAGCAGTTACGTTCCAAGCCTCTATAGCAATCAGCCCCAGCATTTT.

The rearrangement links TRBV28 to TRBJ2-7; TRBD2 aligns across 10 bases. V lost 4 bases to trimming and J lost 4 bases; unmatched junction nucleotides: 19. The CDR3 has 19 residues. Looked up from germline, CDR1 is MDHEN and CDR2 is SYDVKM. As DNA, the CDR3 is TGTGCCAGCAGTTCCCCGGCTAGCGGGAGTTGGGGATGGGGGTACGAGCAGTACTTC. It is translated as CASSSPASGSWGWGYEQYF.

This clone was seen many times. The gene calls are TRBV11-3 and TRBJ2-1; D is unresolved. The V end lost 5 bases, the J end lost 8 bases, and 19 bases lay between the germline ends. The CDR3 contains 15 residues. Germline assignment: CDR1 SGHNT and CDR2 YENEEA. The CDR3 spells CASSLLPPDVDEQFF. The CDR3 region has the DNA TGTGCCAGCAGCCTACTACCTCCTGACGTGGATGAGCAGTTCTTC.

The V and J genes are TRBV5-1 and TRBJ2-1, with a weak D call TRBD2 (5 bases). V was clipped by 0 bases and J by 0 bases, with 7 bases between them. Germline V gene data show CDR1 as SGHRS and CDR2 as YFSETQ. The CDR3 has 15 residues. The CDR3 region has the DNA TGCGCCAGCAGCTTGGGGCTAGCCTCCTACAATGAGCAGTTCTTC. Protein sequence: CASSLGLASYNEQFF.

V and J are TRBV4-1 and TRBJ2-7; 16 bases are shared with TRBD2. The CDR3 is 17 residues long. With 4 bases clipped from V and 5 bases from J, the junction kept 8 bases outside the gene matches. Germline CDR1 is MGHRA and CDR2 is YSYEKL. The CDR3: CASSPAPGLAGGDEQYF. The DNA of the CDR3 is TGCGCCAGCAGCCCAGCCCCGGGACTAGCGGGGGGGGACGAGCAGTACTTC.

This clone was counted only a few times. This chain joins TRBV1 and TRBJ1-2; the tabulated D call, TRBD1, remains unverified against the DNA. TRBV1 is a pseudogene segment. The CDR3 has 16 residues. In DNA, the CDR3 is TGCGCCAGCAGCCAAGGAGGTGGCAGGGAACCATATGGCTACACCTTC. This gives the protein CASSQGGGREPYGYTF.

This clone has more than one count but fewer than ten. This chain uses TRBV6-4 with TRBJ1-5; D unclear. The CDR3 is 16 residues long. CDR1 is MRHNA, CDR2 SNTAGT, per germline. Trimming took 6 bases from V and 0 from J, leaving 15 bases between them. The CDR3 region is CASSKDFRYSNQPQHF. In DNA, the CDR3 is TGTGCCAGCAGCAAGGACTTCCGTTATAGCAATCAGCCCCAGCATTTT.

This clone ranks as medium-sized (0.01 to 0.1%). The rearrangement joins TRBV28 to TRBJ1-3; 9 nucleotides align to TRBD1. Germline V gene lookup returns CDR1 MDHEN and CDR2 SYDVKM. V trimming: 3 bases; J trimming: 8 bases; junction bases outside the gene matches: 8. The CDR3 length is 15 residues. CDR3 region: CASSFLGTGSYTIYF. CDR3 bases: TGTGCCAGCAGTTTCCTCGGGACAGGGAGTTACACCATATATTTT.

This clone occurred a few times. This chain connects TRBV9 to TRBJ2-3, with D unresolved. In germline, CDR1 is SGDLS, CDR2 YYNGEE. This CDR3 spans 15 amino acids. Trimming removed 0 bases from V and 2 bases from J, with 10 bases in between. The CDR3 spells CASSVGGGPTDTQYF. The CDR3 coding sequence is TGTGCCAGCAGCGTAGGAGGCGGCCCCACAGATACGCAGTATTTT.